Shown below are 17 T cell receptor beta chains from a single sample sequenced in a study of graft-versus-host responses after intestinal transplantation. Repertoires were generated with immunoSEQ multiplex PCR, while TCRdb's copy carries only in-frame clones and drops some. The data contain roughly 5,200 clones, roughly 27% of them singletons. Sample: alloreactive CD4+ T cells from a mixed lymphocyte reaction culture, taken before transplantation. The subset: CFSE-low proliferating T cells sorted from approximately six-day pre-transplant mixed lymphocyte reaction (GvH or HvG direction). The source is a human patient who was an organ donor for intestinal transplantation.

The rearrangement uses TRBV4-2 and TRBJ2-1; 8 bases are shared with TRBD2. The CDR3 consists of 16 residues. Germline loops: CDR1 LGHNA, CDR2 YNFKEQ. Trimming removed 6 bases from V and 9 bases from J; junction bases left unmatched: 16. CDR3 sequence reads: CASRRSTSGPASEQFF. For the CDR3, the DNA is TGTGCCAGCAGGCGGAGCACTAGCGGACCAGCTAGTGAGCAGTTCTTC.

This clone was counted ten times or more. This CDR3 is CASKGQFGGYTF. The CDR3 DNA reads TGTGCCAGCAAGGGACAGTTCGGAGGCTACACCTTC. This chain links TRBV28 with TRBJ1-2; 7 bases align to TRBD1. This CDR3 has 12 residues. With 7 bases clipped from V and 8 bases from J, the junction kept 7 bases outside the gene matches. Germline loops: CDR1 MDHEN, CDR2 SYDVKM.

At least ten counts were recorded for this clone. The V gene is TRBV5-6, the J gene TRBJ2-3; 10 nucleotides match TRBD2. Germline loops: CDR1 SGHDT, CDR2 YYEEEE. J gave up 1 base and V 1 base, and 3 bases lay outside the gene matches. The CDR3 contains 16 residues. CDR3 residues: CASSLTSGTGTDTQYF. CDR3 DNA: TGTGCCAGCAGCTTGACTAGCGGGACCGGCACAGATACGCAGTATTTT.

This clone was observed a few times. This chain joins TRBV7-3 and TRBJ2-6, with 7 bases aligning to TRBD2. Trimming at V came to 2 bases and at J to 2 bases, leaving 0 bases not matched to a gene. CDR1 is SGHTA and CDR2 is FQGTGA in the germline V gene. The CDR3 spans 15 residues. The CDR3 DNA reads TGTGCCAGCAGCTTACGGGGGGCTGGGGCCAACGTCCTGACTTTC. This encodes CASSLRGAGANVLTF. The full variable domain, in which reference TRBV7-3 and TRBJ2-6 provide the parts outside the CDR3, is GAGVSQTPSNKVTEKGKYVELRCDPISGHTALYWYRQSLGQGPEFLIYFQGTGAADDSGLPNDRFFAVRPEGSVSTLKIQRTERGDSAVYLCASSLRGAGANVLTFGAGSRLTVL.

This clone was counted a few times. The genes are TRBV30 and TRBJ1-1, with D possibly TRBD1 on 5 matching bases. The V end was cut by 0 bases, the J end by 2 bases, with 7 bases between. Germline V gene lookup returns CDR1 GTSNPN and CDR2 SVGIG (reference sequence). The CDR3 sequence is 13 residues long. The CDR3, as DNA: TGTGCCTGGAGTGTAAGGGGAAACACTGAAGCTTTCTTT. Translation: CAWSVRGNTEAFF.

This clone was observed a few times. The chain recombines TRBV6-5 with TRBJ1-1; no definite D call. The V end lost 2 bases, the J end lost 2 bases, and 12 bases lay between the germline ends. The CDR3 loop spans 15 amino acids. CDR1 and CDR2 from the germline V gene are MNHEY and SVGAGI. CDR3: CASSYIHWPNTEAFF. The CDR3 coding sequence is TGTGCCAGCAGTTACATCCATTGGCCAAACACTGAAGCTTTCTTT.

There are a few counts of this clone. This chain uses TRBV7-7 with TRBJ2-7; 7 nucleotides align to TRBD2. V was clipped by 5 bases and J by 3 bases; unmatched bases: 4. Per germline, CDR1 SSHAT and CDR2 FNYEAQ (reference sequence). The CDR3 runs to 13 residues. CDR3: CASSRGEGYEQYF. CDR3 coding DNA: TGTGCCAGCAGCCGGGGGGAGGGCTACGAGCAGTACTTC.

The CDR3 loop is CASSFGGSKWVQETQYF. CDR3 nucleotides: TGTGCCAGCAGCTTTGGCGGGAGTAAATGGGTCCAAGAGACCCAGTACTTC. The rearrangement joins TRBV5-6 to TRBJ2-5; 7 bases are a match to TRBD2. Germline V gene sequence: CDR1 SGHDT, CDR2 YYEEEE. The CDR3 totals 17 residues. V lost 2 bases and J lost 1; bases outside the gene matches: 11.

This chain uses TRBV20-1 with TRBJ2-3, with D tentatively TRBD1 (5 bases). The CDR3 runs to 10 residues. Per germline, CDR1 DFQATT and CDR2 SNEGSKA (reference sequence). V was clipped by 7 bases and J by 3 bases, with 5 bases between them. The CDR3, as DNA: TGCAGTGAGGGGACAGATACGCAGTATTTT. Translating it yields CSEGTDTQYF.

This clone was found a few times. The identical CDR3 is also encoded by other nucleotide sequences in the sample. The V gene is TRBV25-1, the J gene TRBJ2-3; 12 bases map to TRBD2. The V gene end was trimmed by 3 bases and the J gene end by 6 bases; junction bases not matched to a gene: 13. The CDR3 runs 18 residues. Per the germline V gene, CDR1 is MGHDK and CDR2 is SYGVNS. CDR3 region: CASSEGRWASGGADTQYF. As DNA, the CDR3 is TGTGCCAGCAGTGAGGGCCGATGGGCTAGCGGGGGGGCGGATACGCAGTATTTT. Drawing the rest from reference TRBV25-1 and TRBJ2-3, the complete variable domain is EADIYQTPRYLVIGTGKKITLECSQTMGHDKMYWYQQDPGMELHLIHYSYGVNSTEKGDLSSESTVSRIRTEHFPLTLESARPSHTSQYLCASSEGRWASGGADTQYFGPGTRLTVL.

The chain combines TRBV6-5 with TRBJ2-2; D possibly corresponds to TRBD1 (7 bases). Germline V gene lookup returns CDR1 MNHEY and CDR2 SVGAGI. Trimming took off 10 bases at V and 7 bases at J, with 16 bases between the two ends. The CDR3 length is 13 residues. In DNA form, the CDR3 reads TGTGCCACCAGCCGACAGGGACTCGGGGAGCTGTTTTTT. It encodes CATSRQGLGELFF.

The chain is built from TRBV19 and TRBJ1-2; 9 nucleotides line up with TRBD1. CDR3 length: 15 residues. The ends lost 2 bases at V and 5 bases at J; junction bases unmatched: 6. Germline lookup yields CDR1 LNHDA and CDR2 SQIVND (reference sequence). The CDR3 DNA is TGTGCCAGTAGTATAAACTCCGGGACAGGGTATGGCTACACCTTC. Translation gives CASSINSGTGYGYTF.

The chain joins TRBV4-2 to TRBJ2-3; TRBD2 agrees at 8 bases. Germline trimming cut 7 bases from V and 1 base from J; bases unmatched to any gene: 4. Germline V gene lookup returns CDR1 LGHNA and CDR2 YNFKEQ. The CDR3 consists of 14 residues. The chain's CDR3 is CASNSGGGTDTQYF. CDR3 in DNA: TGTGCCAGCAACTCGGGGGGGGGCACAGATACGCAGTATTTT.

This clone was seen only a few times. The CDR3 sequence is CASSSPSTGGFGYTF. The DNA for the CDR3 is TGTGCCAGCAGTTCCCCGTCGACAGGGGGCTTTGGCTACACCTTC. V gene TRBV28 combines with J gene TRBJ1-2; 10 positions match TRBD1. The CDR3 covers 15 residues. Germline V lookup: CDR1 MDHEN, CDR2 SYDVKM. Trimming removed 4 bases from V and 7 bases from J; junction bases left unmatched: 9.

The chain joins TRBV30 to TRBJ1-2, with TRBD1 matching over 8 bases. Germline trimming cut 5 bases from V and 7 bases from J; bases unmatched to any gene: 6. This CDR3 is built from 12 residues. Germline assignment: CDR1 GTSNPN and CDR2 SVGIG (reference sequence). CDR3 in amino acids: CAWGGTGSGYTF. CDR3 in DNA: TGTGCCTGGGGTGGGACAGGATCTGGCTACACCTTC.

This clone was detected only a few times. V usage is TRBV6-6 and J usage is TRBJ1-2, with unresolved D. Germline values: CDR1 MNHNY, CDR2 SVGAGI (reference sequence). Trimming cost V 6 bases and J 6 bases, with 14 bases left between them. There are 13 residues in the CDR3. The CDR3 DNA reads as TGTGCCAGCAGGAGAGGGAAGACGGATGGCTACACCTTC. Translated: CASRRGKTDGYTF.

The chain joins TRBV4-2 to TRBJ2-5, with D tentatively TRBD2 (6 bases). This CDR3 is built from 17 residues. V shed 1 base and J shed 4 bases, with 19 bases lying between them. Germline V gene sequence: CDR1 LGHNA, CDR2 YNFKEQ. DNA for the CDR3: TGTGCCAGCAGCCAAGTGAGCCCACTAGCAAGGCGAGAGACCCAGTACTTC. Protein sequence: CASSQVSPLARRETQYF.